The 20 T cell receptor beta chains below were found in one sample sequenced in a study of cytomegalovirus exposure and HLA in healthy donors. The repertoire was sequenced with immunoSEQ multiplex PCR; TCRdb's copy has only in-frame clones and lacks some. The sample has roughly 70,000 clones, roughly 96% seen once. The sequenced sample was PBMCs. The receptors stem from a man between 18 and 29 years old in good health and CMV-seronegative.

The chain carries TRBV14 and TRBJ1-2, with D possibly TRBD1 on 6 matching bases. Germline-derived CDR1 and CDR2 are SGHDN and FVKESK. The CDR3 has 13 amino acids. V was pared by 4 bases and J by 7 bases, with 13 bases between. The CDR3 spells CASSPRGGPGYTF. The CDR3, as DNA: TGTGCCAGCAGCCCAAGGGGGGGCCCTGGCTACACCTTC.

This clone was counted a few times. This chain links TRBV28 with TRBJ2-7; D might be TRBD2 (6 bases). Per germline, CDR1 MDHEN and CDR2 SYDVKM. The CDR3 spans 12 residues. Trimming left V 7 bases short and J 10 bases short, with 17 bases between. The CDR3 is CASTDAQAGQYF. The CDR3, as DNA: TGTGCCAGCACCGACGCCCAGGCGGGACAGTACTTC.

The gene calls are TRBV10-3 and TRBJ2-1; 9 nucleotides match TRBD2. Germline CDR1 is ENHRY and CDR2 is SYGVKD. V was clipped by 3 bases and J by 1 base; unmatched bases: 4. The CDR3 has 16 amino acids. In nucleotides, the CDR3 is TGTGCCATCAGTGACCGTAGCGGGAGATCCTACAATGAGCAGTTCTTC. It specifies CAISDRSGRSYNEQFF.

The rearrangement uses TRBV10-3 and TRBJ2-3; the D is unclear. This CDR3 contains 14 residues. The V and J ends lost 4 bases and 0 bases respectively, with 8 bases between them. Germline loops: CDR1 ENHRY, CDR2 SYGVKD. In DNA, the CDR3 is TGTGCCATCAGTGGTCTACCTAGCACAGATACGCAGTATTTT. Translating it yields CAISGLPSTDTQYF.

The V and J genes are TRBV25-1 and TRBJ2-1, with TRBD1 matching 9 bases. The CDR3 totals 16 residues. The germline gives CDR1 MGHDK, CDR2 SYGVNS. V shed 3 bases, J shed 3 bases, and the junction held 6 bases outside the gene matches. This chain's CDR3 is CASSDAGTGLYNEQFF. As DNA, the CDR3 is TGTGCCAGCAGTGATGCCGGGACAGGGCTCTACAATGAGCAGTTCTTC.

J is TRBJ1-2 and V is TRBV28; 9 bases are shared with TRBD1. Trimming at V came to 5 bases and at J to 2 bases, leaving 9 bases not matched to a gene. The CDR3 loop spans 16 amino acids. Looked up from germline, CDR1 is MDHEN and CDR2 is SYDVKM. The CDR3 DNA reads TGTGCCAGCAGTCCCGGGACAGGGACCACAAACTATGGCTACACCTTC. Protein product: CASSPGTGTTNYGYTF.

The rearrangement links TRBV7-2 to TRBJ2-7; the D is unclear. From germline, CDR1 is SGHTA and CDR2 FQGNSA. Deletions cut 3 bases from V and 4 bases from J, with 4 bases between. The CDR3 has 11 residues. CDR3 sequence (DNA): TGTGCCAGCAGCTTGCAGTACGAGCAGTACTTC. Amino acids: CASSLQYEQYF.

This clone came up once. The J gene is TRBJ2-1, the V gene TRBV9; 7 nucleotides agree with TRBD2. Germline V gene data show CDR1 as SGDLS and CDR2 as YYNGEE. This CDR3 comprises 15 residues. The junction had 12 bases not matched to a gene; V was cut back by 4 bases and J by 8 bases. CDR3 loop: CASSRPGRGRDEQFF. The CDR3 DNA is TGTGCCAGCAGCCGCCCAGGCCGCGGGAGAGATGAGCAGTTCTTC.

The chain carries TRBV18 and TRBJ2-5; the D is unclear. The germline V gene has CDR1 KGHSH and CDR2 LQKENI. This CDR3 has 15 amino acids. The V and J ends lost 4 bases and 4 bases respectively, with 16 bases between them. This CDR3 is CASSRPPSVGETQYF. The CDR3 DNA follows: TGTGCCAGCTCACGGCCCCCAAGCGTAGGAGAGACCCAGTACTTC.

This chain joins TRBV4-1 and TRBJ1-1; D is undetermined. With 4 bases removed from V and 0 bases from J, the gap between germline ends came to 12 bases. The CDR3 has 15 residues. Germline CDR1 reads MGHRA; CDR2 reads YSYEKL. The CDR3 DNA reads as TGCGCCAGCAGCCCCCACAGCAGCATGAACACTGAAGCTTTCTTT. This gives the protein CASSPHSSMNTEAFF.

The chain is built from TRBV28 and TRBJ1-1; 11 positions agree with TRBD1. V dropped 2 bases and J dropped 3; count of bases not matched to a gene: 2. Germline V lookup: CDR1 MDHEN, CDR2 SYDVKM. The CDR3 covers 15 residues. CDR3 protein: CASSLGQGAYTEAFF. CDR3 DNA: TGTGCCAGCAGTTTAGGACAGGGGGCTTACACTGAAGCTTTCTTT.

In this sample, this clone turned up once. The chain links TRBV10-3 to TRBJ2-5, with TRBD1 matching over 9 bases. Germline CDR1 is ENHRY and CDR2 is SYGVKD. Trimming cost V 8 bases and J 3 bases; bases outside gene matches: 1. This CDR3 has 12 residues. The CDR3 DNA follows: TGTGCCATCGGGACAGGGAAAGAGACCCAGTACTTC. Translation: CAIGTGKETQYF.

The gene calls are TRBV19 and TRBJ1-5, with D uncertain. Trimming pared 4 bases from V and 3 bases from J, leaving 16 bases between. The CDR3 has 16 amino acids. The germline CDR1 and CDR2 sequences are LNHDA and SQIVND (reference sequence). CDR3 amino acids: CASSRTDTRDNQPQHF. DNA of the CDR3: TGTGCCAGTAGTAGGACCGACACCCGGGACAATCAGCCCCAGCATTTT.

The J gene is TRBJ1-1, the V gene TRBV9; perhaps TRBD1 as D (5 bases). This CDR3 has 12 amino acids. CDR1 and CDR2 from the germline V gene are SGDLS and YYNGEE. The germline V and J ends were trimmed by 2 bases and 8 bases, with 10 bases remaining between them. The CDR3 is CASSVVEGEAFF. The CDR3 DNA sequence: TGTGCCAGCAGCGTTGTGGAGGGGGAAGCTTTCTTT. The variable domain in full, with the rest retrieved from reference TRBV9 and TRBJ1-1, is DSGVTQTPKHLITATGQRVTLRCSPRSGDLSVYWYQQSLDQGLQFLIQYYNGEERAKGNILERFSAQQFPDLHSELNLSSLELGDSALYFCASSVVEGEAFFGQGTRLTVV.

For the CDR3, the DNA is TGTGCCAGCAGTGGACTAGAAATCCAAGAGACCCAGTACTTC. This gives the protein CASSGLEIQETQYF. The chain joins TRBV25-1 to TRBJ2-5; tentative D call: TRBD2 (6 bases). The CDR3 consists of 14 residues. Germline V gives CDR1 MGHDK, CDR2 SYGVNS. Deletions cut 4 bases from V and 1 base from J, with 10 bases between.

V and J are TRBV7-9 and TRBJ2-5; D may be TRBD1 (6 bases). Trimming removed 1 base at V and 4 bases at J, with 7 bases between. The germline CDR1 and CDR2 sequences are SEHNR and FQNEAQ (reference sequence). This CDR3 is built from 13 residues. The CDR3 nucleotides read TGTGCCAGCAGCTTAGAAGGGGGAGAGACCCAGTACTTC. Encoded protein: CASSLEGGETQYF.

The count of this clone is one. The chain joins TRBV19 to TRBJ1-1, with D uncertain. The germline V and J ends were trimmed by 5 bases and 3 bases, with 7 bases remaining between them. The V gene's germline CDR1 is LNHDA and CDR2 SQIVND (reference sequence). The CDR3 totals 12 residues. CDR3 DNA: TGTGCCAGTAGTCCCGGGGACACTGAAGCTTTCTTT. Its protein product is CASSPGDTEAFF. The full variable domain, rest sourced from reference TRBV19 and TRBJ1-1, is DGGITQSPKYLFRKEGQNVTLSCEQNLNHDAMYWYRQDPGQGLRLIYYSQIVNDFQKGDIAEGYSVSREKKESFPLTVTSAQKNPTAFYLCASSPGDTEAFFGQGTRLTVV.

In its sample, this clone was seen once. The rearrangement joins TRBV5-4 to TRBJ2-7; possible D gene TRBD2, 6 bases. The V and J ends lost 0 bases and 3 bases respectively, with 13 bases between them. CDR1 and CDR2 (germline): SGHNT, YYREEE (reference sequence). This CDR3 has 15 amino acids. CDR3 DNA sequence: TGTGCCAGCAGCTTGGCCGGCGGGAAATACTACGAGCAGTACTTC. Translation: CASSLAGGKYYEQYF.

The J gene is TRBJ2-1, the V gene TRBV7-3; the match to TRBD1 covers 12 bases. Germline-derived CDR1 and CDR2 are SGHTA and FQGTGA. This CDR3 is built from 16 residues. Trimming took 3 bases from V and 2 from J; bases not matched to a gene: 2. CDR3 in amino acids: CASSLGQGATYNEQFF. The CDR3 DNA sequence: TGTGCCAGCAGCTTGGGACAGGGGGCTACCTACAATGAGCAGTTCTTC.

The rearrangement links TRBV6-5 to TRBJ2-5, with unresolved D. The CDR3 is made up of 12 amino acids. Germline V gene lookup returns CDR1 MNHEY and CDR2 SVGAGI. Trimming removed 4 bases at V and 5 bases at J, with 8 bases between. The CDR3: CASSSPQETQYF. CDR3 in DNA: TGTGCCAGCAGTTCGCCTCAGGAGACCCAGTACTTC.